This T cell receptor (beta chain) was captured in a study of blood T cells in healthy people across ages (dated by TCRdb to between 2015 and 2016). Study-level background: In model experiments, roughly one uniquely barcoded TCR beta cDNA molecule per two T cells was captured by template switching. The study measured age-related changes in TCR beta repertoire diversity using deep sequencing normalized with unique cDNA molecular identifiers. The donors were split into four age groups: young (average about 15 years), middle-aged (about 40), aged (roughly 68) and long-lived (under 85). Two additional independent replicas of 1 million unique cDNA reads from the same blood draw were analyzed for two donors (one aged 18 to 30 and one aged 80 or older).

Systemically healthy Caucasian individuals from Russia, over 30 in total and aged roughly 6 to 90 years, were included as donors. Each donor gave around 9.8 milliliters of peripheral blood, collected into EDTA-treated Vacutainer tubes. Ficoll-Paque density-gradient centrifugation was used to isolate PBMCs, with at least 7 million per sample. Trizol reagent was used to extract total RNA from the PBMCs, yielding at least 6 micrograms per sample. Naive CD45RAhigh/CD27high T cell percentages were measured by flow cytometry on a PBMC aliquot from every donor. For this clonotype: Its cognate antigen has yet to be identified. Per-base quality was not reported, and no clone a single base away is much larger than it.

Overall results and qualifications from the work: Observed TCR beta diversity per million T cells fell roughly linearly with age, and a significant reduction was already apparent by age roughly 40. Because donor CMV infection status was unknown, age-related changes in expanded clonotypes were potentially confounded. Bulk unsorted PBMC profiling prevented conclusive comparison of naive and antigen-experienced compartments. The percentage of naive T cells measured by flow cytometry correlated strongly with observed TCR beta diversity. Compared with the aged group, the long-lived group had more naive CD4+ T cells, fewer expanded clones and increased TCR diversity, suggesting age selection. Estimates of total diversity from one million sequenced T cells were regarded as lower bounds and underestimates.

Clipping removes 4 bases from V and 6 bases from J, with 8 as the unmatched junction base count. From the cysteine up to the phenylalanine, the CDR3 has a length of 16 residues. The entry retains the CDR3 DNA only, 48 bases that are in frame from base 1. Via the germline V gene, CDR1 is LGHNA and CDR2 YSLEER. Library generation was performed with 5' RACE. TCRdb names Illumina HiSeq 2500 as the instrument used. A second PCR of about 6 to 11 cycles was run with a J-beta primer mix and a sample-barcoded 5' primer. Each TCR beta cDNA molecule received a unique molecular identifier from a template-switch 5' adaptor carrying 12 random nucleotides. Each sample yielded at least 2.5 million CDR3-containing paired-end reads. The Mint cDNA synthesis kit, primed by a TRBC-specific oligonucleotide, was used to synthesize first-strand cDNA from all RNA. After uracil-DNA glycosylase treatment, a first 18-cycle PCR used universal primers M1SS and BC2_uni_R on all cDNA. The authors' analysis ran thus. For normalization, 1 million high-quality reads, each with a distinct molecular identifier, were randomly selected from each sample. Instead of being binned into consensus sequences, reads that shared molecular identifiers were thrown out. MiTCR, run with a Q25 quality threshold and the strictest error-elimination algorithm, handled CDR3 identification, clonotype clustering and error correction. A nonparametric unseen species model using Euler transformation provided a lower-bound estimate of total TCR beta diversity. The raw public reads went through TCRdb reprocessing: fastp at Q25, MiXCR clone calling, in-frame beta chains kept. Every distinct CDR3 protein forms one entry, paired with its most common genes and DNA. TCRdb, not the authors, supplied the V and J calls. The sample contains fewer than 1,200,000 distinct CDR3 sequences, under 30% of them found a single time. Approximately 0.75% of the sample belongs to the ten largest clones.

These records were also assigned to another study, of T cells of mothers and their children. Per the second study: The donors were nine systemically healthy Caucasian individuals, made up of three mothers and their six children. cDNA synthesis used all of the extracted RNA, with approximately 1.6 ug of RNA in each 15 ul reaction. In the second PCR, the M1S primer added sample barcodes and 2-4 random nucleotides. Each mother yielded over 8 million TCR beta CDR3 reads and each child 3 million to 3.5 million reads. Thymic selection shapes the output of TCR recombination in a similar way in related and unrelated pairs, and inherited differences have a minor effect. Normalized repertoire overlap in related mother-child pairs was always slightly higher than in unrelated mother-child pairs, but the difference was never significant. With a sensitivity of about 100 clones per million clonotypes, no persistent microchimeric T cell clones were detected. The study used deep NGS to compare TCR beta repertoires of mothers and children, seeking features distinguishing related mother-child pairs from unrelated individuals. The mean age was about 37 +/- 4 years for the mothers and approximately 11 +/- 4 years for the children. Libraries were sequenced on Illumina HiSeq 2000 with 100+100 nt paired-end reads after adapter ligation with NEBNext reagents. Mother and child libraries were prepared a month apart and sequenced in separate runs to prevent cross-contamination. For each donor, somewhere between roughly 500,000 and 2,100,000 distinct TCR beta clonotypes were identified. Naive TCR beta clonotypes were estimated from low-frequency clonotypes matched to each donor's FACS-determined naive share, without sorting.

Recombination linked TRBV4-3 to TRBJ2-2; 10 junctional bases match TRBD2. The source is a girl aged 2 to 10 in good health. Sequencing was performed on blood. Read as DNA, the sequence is TGCGCCAGCAGCCCATACCTAGCGGGGGAGTCCGGGGAGCTGTTTTTT. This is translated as CASSPYLAGESGELFF.